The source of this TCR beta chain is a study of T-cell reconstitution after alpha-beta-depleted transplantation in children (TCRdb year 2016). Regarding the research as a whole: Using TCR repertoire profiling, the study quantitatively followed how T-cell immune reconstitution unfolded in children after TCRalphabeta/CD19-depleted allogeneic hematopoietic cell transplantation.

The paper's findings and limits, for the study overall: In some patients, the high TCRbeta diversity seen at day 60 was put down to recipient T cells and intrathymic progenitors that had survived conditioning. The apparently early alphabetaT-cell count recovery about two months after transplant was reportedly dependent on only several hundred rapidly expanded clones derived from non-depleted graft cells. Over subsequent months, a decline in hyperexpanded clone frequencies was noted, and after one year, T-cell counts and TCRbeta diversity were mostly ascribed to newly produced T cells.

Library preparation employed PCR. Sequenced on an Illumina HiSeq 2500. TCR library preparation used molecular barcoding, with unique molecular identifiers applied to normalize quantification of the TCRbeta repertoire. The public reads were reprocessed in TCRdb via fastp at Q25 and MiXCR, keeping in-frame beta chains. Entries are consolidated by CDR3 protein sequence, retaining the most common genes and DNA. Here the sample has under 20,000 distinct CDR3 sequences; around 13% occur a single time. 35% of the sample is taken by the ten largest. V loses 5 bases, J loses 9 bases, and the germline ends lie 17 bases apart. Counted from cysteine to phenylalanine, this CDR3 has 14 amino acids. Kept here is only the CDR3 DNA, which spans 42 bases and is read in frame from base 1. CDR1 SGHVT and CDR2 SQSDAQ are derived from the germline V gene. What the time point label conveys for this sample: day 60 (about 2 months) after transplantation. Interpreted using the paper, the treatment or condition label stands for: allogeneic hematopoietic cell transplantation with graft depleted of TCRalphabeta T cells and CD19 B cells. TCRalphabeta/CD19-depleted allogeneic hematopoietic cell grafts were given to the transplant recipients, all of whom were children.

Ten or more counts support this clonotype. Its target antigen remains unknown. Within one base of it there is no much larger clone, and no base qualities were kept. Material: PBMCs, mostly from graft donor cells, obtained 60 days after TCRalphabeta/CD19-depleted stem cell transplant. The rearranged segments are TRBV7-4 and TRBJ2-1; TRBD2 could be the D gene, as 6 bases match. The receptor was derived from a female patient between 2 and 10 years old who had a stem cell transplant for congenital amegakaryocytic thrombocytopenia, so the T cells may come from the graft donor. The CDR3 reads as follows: CASSPEGRRFEQFF. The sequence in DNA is TGTGCCAGCAGCCCGGAGGGCCGGAGGTTTGAGCAGTTCTTC. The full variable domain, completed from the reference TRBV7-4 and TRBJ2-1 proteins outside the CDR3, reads GAGVSQSPRYKVAKRGRDVALRCDSISGHVTLYWYRQTLGQGSEVLTYSQSDAQRDKSGRPSGRFSAERPERSVSTLKIQRTEQGDSAVYLCASSPEGRRFEQFFGPGTRLTVL.